These 27 T cell receptor beta chains share one sample of origin, sequenced in a study of post-analysis software for immune sequencing data. Study-wide results and limits: Relative to controls, patients had 5 or 6 TRBV segments at higher frequency, with TRBV5-6, TRBV5-1 and TRBV20-1 among these.

No cognate antigen is known for these TCRs. Tagging with unique molecular identifiers was a feature of the TCR beta cDNA libraries. TCRdb reanalysed the PCR reads using MiXCR and keeps one entry per CDR3 protein. Of about 430,000 distinct CDR3 sequences listed, 35% to 45% are singletons. Sequenced input: blood. The receptors were sampled from a girl aged 2 to 10 with multiple sclerosis.

This clonotype was observed once. The chain links TRBV20-1 to TRBJ2-1; 7 positions agree with TRBD2. Germline V lookup: CDR1 DFQATT, CDR2 SNEGSKA (reference sequence). This CDR3 spans 16 amino acids. The V and J ends lost 0 bases and 8 bases, in that order; junction bases with no gene match: 13. Written as DNA, the CDR3 is TGCAGTGCTAGAGATCCCGGGGCTGGCGGGAGCTATGAGCAGTTCTTC. Translation: CSARDPGAGGSYEQFF.

V gene TRBV6-5 combines with J gene TRBJ2-3; D is unresolved. Trimming removed 5 bases at V and 0 bases at J, with 9 bases between. This CDR3 spans 14 amino acids. Germline CDR1 reads MNHEY; CDR2 reads SVGAGI. The chain's CDR3 is CASSLSVSTDTQYF. The CDR3 DNA reads as TGTGCCAGCAGTCTCTCGGTTAGCACAGATACGCAGTATTTT.

There are a few counts of this clonotype. The chain couples TRBV5-6 to TRBJ2-1, with D maybe TRBD1 (6 bases). The V and J ends lost 4 bases and 4 bases respectively, with 12 bases between them. Germline loops: CDR1 SGHDT, CDR2 YYEEEE. CDR3 length equals 14 residues. For the CDR3, the DNA is TGTGCCAGCAGCACGGACAGTTTATACAATGAGCAGTTCTTC. This translates into CASSTDSLYNEQFF. Variable domain in full (rest from reference TRBV5-6 and TRBJ2-1): DAGVTQSPTHLIKTRGQQVTLRCSPKSGHDTVSWYQQALGQGPQFIFQYYEEEERQRGNFPDRFSGHQFPNYSSELNVNALLLGDSALYLCASSTDSLYNEQFFGPGTRLTVL.

This clonotype was counted a few times. The chain's CDR3 is CASSVYRGETQYF. The CDR3 nucleotides read TGCGCCAGCAGCGTCTACAGGGGCGAGACCCAGTACTTC. The V and J genes are TRBV5-1 and TRBJ2-5; 7 positions agree with TRBD1. The germline CDR1 and CDR2 sequences are SGHRS and YFSETQ. The V and J ends lost 4 bases and 5 bases, in that order; junction bases with no gene match: 5. CDR3 length: 13 residues.

There are a few counts of this clonotype. This chain connects TRBV7-9 to TRBJ2-3; tentative D call: TRBD1 (6 bases). Deletions cut 8 bases from V and 3 bases from J, with 12 bases between. The CDR3 is made up of 13 amino acids. Per germline, CDR1 SEHNR and CDR2 FQNEAQ (reference sequence). The CDR3 loop reads CASQGWGTDTQYF. In DNA form, the CDR3 reads TGTGCCAGCCAGGGGTGGGGAACAGATACGCAGTATTTT.

This chain uses TRBV3-1 with TRBJ2-1; possibly TRBD1 or TRBD2 for D (6 bases each). Trimming stripped 6 bases from V and 6 bases from J, with 12 bases between. CDR1 LGHDT and CDR2 YNNKEL come from the germline V gene (reference sequence). This CDR3 has 13 residues. This CDR3 is CASRIQGGNEQFF. The CDR3 coding sequence is TGTGCCAGCAGAATACAGGGAGGCAATGAGCAGTTCTTC.

This chain connects TRBV6-6 to TRBJ1-1; 9 nucleotides match TRBD1. The CDR3 has 12 residues. Germline loops: CDR1 MNHNY, CDR2 SVGAGI (reference sequence). The CDR3 DNA reads TGTGCTTCGGACAGGGGGAACACTGAAGCTTTCTTT. Translated: CASDRGNTEAFF.

This clonotype was seen a handful of times. The rearrangement joins TRBV29-1 to TRBJ1-2; D might be TRBD1 (6 bases). Germline lookup yields CDR1 SQVTM and CDR2 ANQGSEA. The CDR3 extends over 11 amino acids. With 6 bases removed from V and 8 bases from J, the gap between germline ends came to 13 bases. This CDR3 reads CSVTTGYGYTF. CDR3 sequence (DNA): TGCAGCGTAACAACAGGGTACGGCTACACCTTC.

This clonotype was detected only a few times. The rearrangement joins TRBV7-8 to TRBJ2-3; D unclear. V lost 4 bases to trimming and J lost 4 bases, with 12 bases between them. This CDR3 spans 14 amino acids. Germline V gene sequence: CDR1 SGHVS, CDR2 FQNEAQ. The CDR3, as DNA: TGTGCCAGCAGCTCACCTGCAAAGTCAGATACGCAGTATTTT. It specifies CASSSPAKSDTQYF. Variable domain in full (rest from reference TRBV7-8 and TRBJ2-3): GAGVSQSPRYKVAKRGQDVALRCDPISGHVSLFWYQQALGQGPEFLTYFQNEAQLDKSGLPSDRFFAERPEGSVSTLKIQRTQQEDSAVYLCASSSPAKSDTQYFGPGTRLTVL.

The rearrangement links TRBV7-9 to TRBJ2-3; 13 positions agree with TRBD2. The CDR3 totals 19 residues. V trimming: 5 bases; J trimming: 5 bases; junction bases outside the gene matches: 16. Germline assignment: CDR1 SEHNR and CDR2 FQNEAQ (reference sequence). This CDR3 is CASSDMVSPGLAGQDTQYF. The CDR3 DNA is TGTGCCAGCAGCGATATGGTTTCCCCGGGACTAGCGGGACAAGATACGCAGTATTTT.

This chain connects TRBV24-1 to TRBJ2-5, with 9 bases fitting TRBD2. V gave up 3 bases and J gave up 3 bases; unmatched junction bases: 4. Germline CDR1 and CDR2: KGHDR and SFDVKD. The CDR3 extends over 15 amino acids. CDR3 nucleotide sequence: TGTGCCACCAGTGATGCCCCTAGCGGGAAAGAGACCCAGTACTTC. It encodes CATSDAPSGKETQYF.

This clonotype was observed a few times. The chain has TRBV5-1 and TRBJ2-4; the match to TRBD2 covers 7 bases. CDR3 length: 16 residues. J lost 7 bases, V lost 2 bases, and 12 bases had no gene match. The germline V gene encodes CDR1 SGHRS and CDR2 YFSETQ. The CDR3 is CASSFNTREDTNIQYF. CDR3 DNA sequence: TGCGCCAGCAGCTTTAACACTCGGGAGGACACCAACATTCAGTACTTC.

CDR3 sequence: CSAPGLAKYNEQFF. DNA of the CDR3: TGCAGCGCCCCGGGACTAGCGAAGTACAATGAGCAGTTCTTC. V usage is TRBV29-1 and J usage is TRBJ2-1; TRBD2 matches at 10 bases. J gave up 4 bases and V 7 bases, and 7 bases lay outside the gene matches. Germline values: CDR1 SQVTM, CDR2 ANQGSEA. The CDR3 has 14 amino acids.

The rearrangement links TRBV28 to TRBJ1-1, with 7 bases that match TRBD1. V was clipped by 4 bases and J by 1 base; unmatched bases: 12. There are 17 residues in the CDR3. Per germline, CDR1 MDHEN and CDR2 SYDVKM. The CDR3 loop reads CASSSPTGWGKNTEAFF. The DNA for the CDR3 is TGTGCCAGCAGTTCCCCGACAGGGTGGGGTAAGAACACTGAAGCTTTCTTT.

The chain combines TRBV25-1 with TRBJ2-5; tentative D call: TRBD1 (6 bases). The V end lost 4 bases, the J end lost 4 bases, and 22 bases lay between the germline ends. The CDR3 is 17 residues long. Germline CDR1 and CDR2: MGHDK and SYGVNS. CDR3 loop: CASSALGRHGQRETQYF. As DNA, the CDR3 is TGTGCCAGCAGTGCCCTAGGGCGACACGGACAGAGAGAGACCCAGTACTTC.

This clonotype appeared a few times. The genes are TRBV7-9 and TRBJ2-5, with TRBD2 as a possible D gene (5 bases). The CDR3 has 15 amino acids. V was trimmed by 1 base and J by 0 bases, leaving 9 bases between them. From germline, CDR1 is SEHNR and CDR2 FQNEAQ (reference sequence). Here the CDR3 DNA reads TGTGCCAGCAGCTTAGAACGGGGTTACCAAGAGACCCAGTACTTC. This codes for CASSLERGYQETQYF.

This clonotype was counted a few times. The chain has TRBV29-1 and TRBJ1-2; D is uncertain. Germline CDR1 SQVTM, CDR2 ANQGSEA. The V end lost 0 bases, the J end lost 7 bases, and 0 bases lay between the germline ends. This CDR3 spans 9 amino acids. This CDR3 is CSVEDGYTF. CDR3 sequence (DNA): TGCAGCGTTGAAGATGGCTACACCTTC.

The chain has TRBV5-1 and TRBJ2-1, with a possible D match to TRBD2 (6 bases). CDR1 and CDR2 (germline): SGHRS, YFSETQ. This CDR3 has 16 residues. V lost 2 bases, J lost 9 bases, and 21 bases lay in between. In DNA, the CDR3 is TGCGCCAGCAGCTTTGGAGACCGGGACTCCACTAGTGAGCAGTTCTTC. Its translation: CASSFGDRDSTSEQFF.

The chain employs TRBV5-1 and TRBJ2-1; the match to TRBD2 covers 10 bases. V lost 2 bases, J lost 6 bases, and 5 bases stayed unmatched. Per the germline V gene, CDR1 is SGHRS and CDR2 is YFSETQ. The CDR3 length is 15 residues. The CDR3 loop is CASSLLAGSGNEQFF. The CDR3 bases are TGCGCCAGCAGCTTACTAGCGGGGTCTGGCAATGAGCAGTTCTTC. The complete variable domain, with remaining parts taken from reference TRBV5-1 and TRBJ2-1, reads KAGVTQTPRYLIKTRGQQVTLSCSPISGHRSVSWYQQTPGQGLQFLFEYFSETQRNKGNFPGRFSGRQFSNSRSEMNVSTLELGDSALYLCASSLLAGSGNEQFFGPGTRLTVL.

The chain is built from TRBV10-3 and TRBJ2-4; D is ambiguous. V was cut by 0 bases and J by 13 bases, with 13 bases left in between. The CDR3 length is 13 residues. Germline V lookup: CDR1 ENHRY, CDR2 SYGVKD. The CDR3 sequence: CAISESDLYGQYF. The CDR3 DNA sequence: TGTGCCATCAGTGAGTCAGATCTCTACGGGCAGTACTTC.

The V gene is TRBV6-4, the J gene TRBJ2-3, with D perhaps matching TRBD2 (6 bases). Germline V gives CDR1 MRHNA, CDR2 SNTAGT. V dropped 6 bases and J dropped 8 bases, with 15 bases sitting between them. This CDR3 has 13 residues. The CDR3 DNA reads TGTGCCAGCAGCGCGATGGAGGGCGGTACGCAGTATTTT. Encoded protein: CASSAMEGGTQYF.

V usage is TRBV28 and J usage is TRBJ1-5; D call uncertain. Trimming left V 5 bases short and J 3 bases short, with 11 bases between. Germline V CDR1 and CDR2: MDHEN, SYDVKM. The CDR3 covers 14 residues. As DNA, the CDR3 is TGTGCCAGCAGTACGGCGCTCGCCAATCAGCCCCAGCATTTT. Encoded protein: CASSTALANQPQHF.

This clonotype was counted a few times. The chain uses TRBV10-3 and TRBJ2-3; D is perhaps TRBD2 (7 bases). The germline V gene has CDR1 ENHRY and CDR2 SYGVKD. The CDR3 consists of 14 residues. Trimming stripped 11 bases from V and 4 bases from J, with 19 bases between. The CDR3: CASRDGGRADTQYF. Here the CDR3 DNA reads TGTGCCTCCCGGGACGGGGGGCGGGCAGATACGCAGTATTTT.

The chain joins TRBV6-4 to TRBJ1-5, with D possibly matching TRBD1 (5 bases). The CDR3 runs 15 residues. Trimming removed 4 bases at V and 5 bases at J, with 15 bases between. The germline CDR1 and CDR2 sequences are MRHNA and SNTAGT. CDR3 sequence reads: CASSGGTQWDQPQHF. DNA of the CDR3: TGTGCCAGCAGTGGGGGGACTCAGTGGGATCAGCCCCAGCATTTT.

This clonotype was seen a few times. The chain is built from TRBV10-3 and TRBJ2-5, with a weak D call TRBD1 (6 bases). Germline V CDR1 and CDR2: ENHRY, SYGVKD. The V and J ends lost 0 bases and 3 bases respectively, with 8 bases between them. This CDR3 has 14 residues. The CDR3 DNA reads as TGTGCCATCAGTGAGTCCGGACAGAAAGAGACCCAGTACTTC. Residues: CAISESGQKETQYF.

The V and J genes are TRBV18 and TRBJ1-2, with TRBD1 matching 7 bases. V gave up 1 base and J gave up 3 bases; unmatched junction bases: 5. The CDR3 runs 15 residues. CDR1 and CDR2 (germline): KGHSH, LQKENI. The DNA of the CDR3 is TGTGCCAGCTCACCACAGACAGGGTCAGACTATGGCTACACCTTC. The encoded protein is CASSPQTGSDYGYTF.

This clonotype occurred a few times. J is TRBJ2-5 and V is TRBV7-2; D not resolved. Trimming removed 5 bases at V and 1 base at J, with 17 bases between. CDR3 length equals 16 residues. Germline-derived CDR1 and CDR2 are SGHTA and FQGNSA. The CDR3 DNA reads TGTGCCAGCAGCCCATATTCCCGGGTCCTCCAAGAGACCCAGTACTTC. Translation gives CASSPYSRVLQETQYF.